The clone carrying this TCR beta chain was picked up many times. Its antigen is currently unknown. Germline V gene lookup returns CDR1 LGHDT and CDR2 YNNKEL (reference sequence). The CDR3 runs to 16 residues. V lost 0 bases and J lost 1; bases outside the gene matches: 2. This record belongs to a study of T cells in Graves' hyperthyroidism and ophthalmopathy. The source material, RNA transcripts, was used to amplify TCR beta CDR3 regions. TCR CDR3 regions were first amplified by RT-PCR with HTBI primers. TCRdb re-derived calls from the multiplex PCR reads in MiXCR, one entry per CDR3 protein. The profile shows 730,000 or so distinct CDR3 sequences, approximately 18% of them singletons. Whole-study results and caveats: For ophthalmopathy, model prediction preceded onset by a median approximately 6 months.

The receptor comes from a woman aged 45-60 years with Graves' hyperthyroidism that later progressed to Graves' ophthalmopathy. V is TRBV3-1 and J is TRBJ2-1; 8 nucleotides line up with TRBD2. The sample taken for sequencing was blood. CDR3 amino acids: CASSQEAGGSYNEQFF. CDR3 DNA: TGTGCCAGCAGCCAAGAGGCGGGGGGTTCCTACAATGAGCAGTTCTTC.